The entry that follows covers one T cell receptor (beta chain) sequence. The antigen remains undetermined. The data were produced by immunoSEQ multiplex PCR, yet TCRdb's version contains in-frame clones alone and is incomplete. The table lists about 43,000 clones, more than 75% of them singletons. V gave up 1 base and J gave up 3 bases; unmatched junction bases: 7. CDR1 and CDR2 from the germline V gene are SGHTA and FQGNSA. CDR3 size: 16 residues. The sample comes from a study of PD-L1 blockade in urothelial cancer. Study context: Enrolled patients had been treated previously with 0 to 3 chemotherapy regimens. A median blood sample held about 150,000 T cells and 80,000 or so unique TCRs. Findings and caveats of the study: Stronger expansion of tumor-associated clones in blood at 3 weeks distinguished durable-benefit patients.

The J gene is TRBJ2-7, the V gene TRBV7-2; TRBD2 agrees at 9 bases. This clonotype was sampled from an older woman with urothelial cancer. The specimen was PBMCs, collected around atezolizumab (anti-PD-L1) treatment. CDR3 sequence reads: CASSLELAGPNYEQYF. CDR3 DNA: TGTGCCAGCAGCTTAGAGCTAGCGGGACCAAACTACGAGCAGTACTTC.